The subject of this entry is one T cell receptor beta chain. Its target is unknown. This sample is drawn from a study of siplizumab effects on memory and regulatory T cells. Broader study findings: Mean Treg-derived proportions of mappable alloreactive CD4+ clones were less than 80% for siplizumab and about 28% for controls.

Roughly 9 x 10^4 TCR templates were assayed per sample. Produced via immunoSEQ multiplex PCR; TCRdb's table is partial and in-frame only. The sample lists about 70,000 clones; over 75% were seen once. The CDR3 has 12 residues. Germline CDR1 is GTSNPN and CDR2 is SVGIG (reference sequence). The V end was cut by 0 bases, the J end by 7 bases, with 9 bases between. The origin of this receptor is a human donor in good health. The chain is built from TRBV30 and TRBJ2-5; D unresolved. Sequenced: Tregs sorted from blood. CDR3 sequence reads: CAWSVPPVTQYF. CDR3 nucleotides: TGTGCCTGGAGTGTACCCCCAGTGACCCAGTACTTC.